This T cell receptor beta chain appears in the sequencing data of a study of T cell repertoires and HLA-DP antigens. Study as a whole: Alloreactive CD4+ T cells targeted HLA-DP on transduced HeLa. Alloantigens: one with one groove difference and one with roughly ten differences versus self.

Assay used: immunoSEQ multiplex PCR; TCRdb lists only in-frame clones, some missing. Of around 2,000 clones detected, 74% appear once; the ten largest clones hold about 50%. Trimming removed 3 bases at V and 7 bases at J, with 13 bases between. CDR1 MNHNS and CDR2 SASEGT come from the germline V gene. The CDR3 has 15 residues. After approximately two weeks, CD4+ cells were restimulated 20 to 25 h with the same allogeneic DPB1. Cells were stimulated with HeLa cells transduced with HLA-DPA1/DPB1, HLA-DM, invariant chain and CD80. CD4+ cells were cocultured 3:1 with 100 Gy-irradiated HeLa cells plus 50 U/mL IL-2. Untouched CD4+ T cells were bead-isolated from PBMC at around 98% purity.

Specimen: CD137- CD4+ T cells from cultured PBMCs. The rearrangement links TRBV6-1 to TRBJ1-6; D call uncertain. This sequence originates from a man aged 45-65 years in good health and CMV-seronegative. CDR3 loop: CASSEEGWGNSPLHF. CDR3 coding DNA: TGTGCCAGCAGTGAGGAGGGTTGGGGAAATTCACCCCTCCACTTT.